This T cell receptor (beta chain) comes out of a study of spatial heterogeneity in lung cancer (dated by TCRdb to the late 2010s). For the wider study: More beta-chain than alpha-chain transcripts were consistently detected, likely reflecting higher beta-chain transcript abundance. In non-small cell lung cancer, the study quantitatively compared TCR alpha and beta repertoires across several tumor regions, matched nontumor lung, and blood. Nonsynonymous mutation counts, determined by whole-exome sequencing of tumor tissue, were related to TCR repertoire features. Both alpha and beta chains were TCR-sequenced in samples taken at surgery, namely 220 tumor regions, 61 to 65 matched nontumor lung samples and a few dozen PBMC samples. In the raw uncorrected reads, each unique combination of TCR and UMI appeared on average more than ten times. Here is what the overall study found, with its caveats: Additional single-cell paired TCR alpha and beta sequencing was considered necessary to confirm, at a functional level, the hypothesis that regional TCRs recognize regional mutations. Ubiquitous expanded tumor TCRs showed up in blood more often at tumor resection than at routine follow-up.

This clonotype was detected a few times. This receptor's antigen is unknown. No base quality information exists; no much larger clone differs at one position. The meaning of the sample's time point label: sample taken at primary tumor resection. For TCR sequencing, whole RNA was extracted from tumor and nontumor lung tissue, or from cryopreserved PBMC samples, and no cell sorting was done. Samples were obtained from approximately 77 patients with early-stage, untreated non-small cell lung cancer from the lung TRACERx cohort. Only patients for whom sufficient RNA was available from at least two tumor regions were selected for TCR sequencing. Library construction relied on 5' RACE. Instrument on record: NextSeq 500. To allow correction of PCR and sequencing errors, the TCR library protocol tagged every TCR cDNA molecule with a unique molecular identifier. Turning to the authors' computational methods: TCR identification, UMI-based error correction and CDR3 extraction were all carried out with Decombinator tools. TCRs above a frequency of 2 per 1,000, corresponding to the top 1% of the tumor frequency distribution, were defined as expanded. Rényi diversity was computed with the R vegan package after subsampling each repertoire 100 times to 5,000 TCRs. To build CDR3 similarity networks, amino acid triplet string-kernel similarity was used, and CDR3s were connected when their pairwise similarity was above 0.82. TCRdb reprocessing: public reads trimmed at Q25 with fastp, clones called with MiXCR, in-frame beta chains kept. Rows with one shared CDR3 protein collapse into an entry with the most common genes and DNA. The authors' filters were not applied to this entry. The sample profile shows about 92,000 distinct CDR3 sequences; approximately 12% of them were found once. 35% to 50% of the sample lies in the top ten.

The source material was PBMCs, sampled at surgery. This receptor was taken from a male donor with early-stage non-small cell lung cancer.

The sequenced DNA: TGTGCCATCGCGGTCTCGGAAAAGGCAGATACGCAGTATTTT. The resulting protein is CAIAVSEKADTQYF. In this chain, TRBV10-3 is recombined with TRBJ2-3; no D segment can be confidently identified. The junction shows trimming of 8 bases on V and 4 bases on J, plus 16 bases between the germline ends. Measured from the cysteine to the phenylalanine, the CDR3 is 14 residues long. The CDR3 DNA has 42 bases and is translated from base 1. The germline V gene provides CDR1 ENHRY and CDR2 SYGVKD.